The 14 T cell receptor beta chains below were found in one sample sequenced in a study of T cells in Graves' hyperthyroidism and ophthalmopathy. The source material, RNA transcripts, was used to amplify TCR beta CDR3 regions. Primed by the HTBI set, a first-round RT-PCR was run on the TCR CDR3. MiXCR, run by TCRdb on the multiplex PCR reads, gives a single entry per CDR3 protein. The sample includes some 740,000 distinct CDR3 sequences, around 15% of them seen just once. Sequencing used blood. All receptors derive from a woman between 18 and 30 years old with Graves' hyperthyroidism.

This clonotype was counted at least ten times. The V and J genes are TRBV12-3 or TRBV12-4 and TRBJ2-7; D is undetermined. The CDR3 is made up of 14 amino acids. Deletions cut 4 bases from V and 3 bases from J, with 13 bases between. The CDR3: CASSSGTTYYEQYF. The CDR3 DNA is TGTGCCAGCAGTTCCGGAACAACTTACTACGAGCAGTACTTC.

V and J are TRBV18 and TRBJ1-5; the D gene is possibly TRBD1 (6 bases). The CDR3 has 13 amino acids. Trimming cost V 2 bases and J 8 bases, with 10 bases left between them. Germline V gene sequence: CDR1 KGHSH, CDR2 LQKENI. CDR3 in DNA: TGTGCCAGCTCACCAGGCAGGGGAGAGCCCCAGCATTTT. This sequence encodes CASSPGRGEPQHF.

The table lists this clonotype with a few counts. J is TRBJ2-2 and V is TRBV6-5; no clear D gene. This CDR3 has 13 residues. Trimming shortened V by 0 bases and J by 6 bases, and 5 bases separated the two germline ends. Germline V gives CDR1 MNHEY, CDR2 SVGAGI. In nucleotides, the CDR3 is TGTGCCAGCAGTTACTCGAGTCCCGGGGAGCTGTTTTTT. It translates to CASSYSSPGELFF.

This clonotype was detected many times. The chain couples TRBV14 to TRBJ2-5, with D perhaps TRBD1 (6 bases). Trimming removed 5 bases from V and 4 bases from J, with 14 bases in between. The CDR3 length is 14 residues. Germline CDR1 SGHDN, CDR2 FVKESK. The CDR3 sequence is CASSGLRGSETQYF. CDR3 nucleotides: TGTGCCAGCAGCGGACTTAGGGGGTCAGAGACCCAGTACTTC.

The chain employs TRBV18 and TRBJ2-4; D possibly matches TRBD1 or TRBD2 (5 bases each). CDR3 length: 12 residues. CDR1 is KGHSH and CDR2 is LQKENI in the germline V gene. The V end was cut by 8 bases, the J end by 9 bases, with 14 bases between. The CDR3 here is CASTGALGIQYF. The CDR3 DNA sequence: TGTGCCAGCACCGGGGCGTTGGGCATTCAGTACTTC.

This clonotype was seen a handful of times. The J gene is TRBJ2-7, the V gene TRBV2, with D possibly TRBD1 on 6 matching bases. The ends were cut back, 7 bases at V and 0 bases at J, with 7 bases in the middle. Looked up from germline, CDR1 is SNHLY and CDR2 is FYNNEI. CDR3 length: 12 residues. In DNA, the CDR3 is TGTGCCAGCAAACAGGGCTCCTACGAGCAGTACTTC. It yields the protein CASKQGSYEQYF.

The chain joins TRBV29-1 to TRBJ2-5; no firm D call. Germline assignment: CDR1 SQVTM and CDR2 ANQGSEA. Trimming took 6 bases from V and 7 from J, leaving 9 bases between them. The CDR3 spans 10 residues. CDR3 region: CSVLKWTQYF. CDR3 bases: TGCAGCGTCTTAAAGTGGACCCAGTACTTC.

Many counts were recorded for this clonotype. The gene calls are TRBV18 and TRBJ2-7; TRBD1 might be the D (5 bases). This CDR3 is built from 13 residues. V was trimmed by 5 bases and J by 2 bases, leaving 10 bases between them. Germline-derived CDR1 and CDR2 are KGHSH and LQKENI. The CDR3 sequence: CASSVTETYEQYF. CDR3 sequence (DNA): TGTGCCAGCTCAGTGACAGAGACCTACGAGCAGTACTTC.

This clonotype was seen ten or more times. The chain employs TRBV12-3 or TRBV12-4 and TRBJ2-2; a possible D gene is TRBD1 (5 bases). This CDR3 spans 15 amino acids. V lost 8 bases and J lost 0, with 13 bases in between. CDR3 protein: CASLPDISNTGELFF. The DNA of the CDR3 is TGTGCCAGCCTGCCGGACATATCGAACACCGGGGAGCTGTTTTTT.

This clonotype was observed at least ten times. The chain couples TRBV28 to TRBJ2-7, with 8 bases identical to TRBD2. The CDR3 sequence is 12 residues long. The germline V gene encodes CDR1 MDHEN and CDR2 SYDVKM. The V and J ends lost 6 bases and 6 bases, in that order; junction bases with no gene match: 4. CDR3 residues: CASRPGGREQYF. CDR3 nucleotides: TGTGCCAGCAGGCCGGGGGGGCGCGAGCAGTACTTC.

This clonotype was picked up a small number of times. The rearrangement uses TRBV5-5 and TRBJ1-1; no definite D call. The CDR3 totals 13 residues. Germline assignment: CDR1 SGHKS and CDR2 YYEKEE (reference sequence). V lost 4 bases and J lost 6, with 13 bases in between. This chain's CDR3 is CASSVLPVPEAFF. The CDR3 DNA reads TGTGCCAGCAGCGTCCTCCCGGTCCCTGAAGCTTTCTTT.

In this sample, this clonotype turned up a few times. It may be a read error: a sequence one base away is much more abundant. The V call is TRBV11-2, the J call TRBJ2-1; 10 nucleotides align to TRBD1. The CDR3 covers 15 residues. Germline V gene lookup returns CDR1 SGHAT and CDR2 FQNNGV. CDR3 in amino acids: CASSFDRGRMNEQLF. In DNA, the CDR3 is TGTGCCAGCAGCTTCGACAGGGGGCGGATGAATGAGCAGCTCTTC.

This chain connects TRBV7-3 to TRBJ2-3, with 7 bases matching TRBD1. Per the germline V gene, CDR1 is SGHTA and CDR2 is FQGTGA. The CDR3 loop spans 13 amino acids. V dropped 5 bases and J dropped 6; count of bases not matched to a gene: 5. CDR3 bases: TGTGCCAGCAGCCAGGGGGACGGGGATACGCAGTATTTT. Amino acid sequence: CASSQGDGDTQYF. The whole variable domain, filled in from reference TRBV7-3 and TRBJ2-3, reads GAGVSQTPSNKVTEKGKYVELRCDPISGHTALYWYRQSLGQGPEFLIYFQGTGAADDSGLPNDRFFAVRPEGSVSTLKIQRTERGDSAVYLCASSQGDGDTQYFGPGTRLTVL.

This clonotype came up a few times. The chain joins TRBV4-1 to TRBJ1-5; the D gene is possibly TRBD1 (5 bases). Looked up from germline, CDR1 is MGHRA and CDR2 is YSYEKL. The germline V and J ends were trimmed by 4 bases and 6 bases, with 16 bases remaining between them. This CDR3 has 15 amino acids. The CDR3 spells CASSLDRDYRQPQHF. CDR3 bases: TGCGCCAGCAGCCTTGACCGGGACTATCGTCAGCCCCAGCATTTT.